What follows is one T cell receptor (beta chain) and its context. In germline, CDR1 is SGHTA, CDR2 FQGNSA. CDR3 size: 17 residues. J lost 2 bases, V lost 2 bases, and 5 bases had no gene match. These data come from a study of cytomegalovirus exposure and HLA in healthy donors. 13 Jbeta primers and 60 Vbeta primers were used for the PCR. The repertoire was sequenced with immunoSEQ multiplex PCR; TCRdb's copy has only in-frame clones and lacks some. The sample lists roughly 170,000 clones, roughly 80% occurring once. This receptor was obtained from a man aged 45-65 years in good health and CMV-seronegative. Sequenced: PBMCs. The J gene is TRBJ2-6, the V gene TRBV7-2, with 8 positions matching TRBD2. CDR3 DNA: TGTGCCAGCAGCTTAAACGTAGCGGGAACTGGGGCCAACGTCCTGACTTTC. Protein: CASSLNVAGTGANVLTF.